This T cell receptor beta chain was identified in a study of Tregs in tolerant kidney transplant recipients. This CDR3 is 12 amino acids long. From germline, CDR1 is SNHLY and CDR2 FYNNEI. V lost 6 bases to trimming and J lost 6 bases, with 8 bases between them. The assay was immunoSEQ multiplex PCR, and TCRdb's table has in-frame clones only and misses some. The sample has 60,000 or so clones; over 70% are singletons. The chain employs TRBV2 and TRBJ2-2; weak D call: TRBD1 (6 bases). This clonotype was obtained from a human donor in good health. Sample: CD4+ T cells from blood. The CDR3 nucleotides read TGTGCCAGCAGGAGGACAGCCGGGGAGCTGTTTTTT. Its protein product is CASRRTAGELFF. Full variable domain (outside the CDR3, taken from reference TRBV2 and TRBJ2-2): EPEVTQTPSHQVTQMGQEVILRCVPISNHLYFYWYRQILGQKVEFLVSFYNNEISEKSEIFDDQFSVERPDGSNFTLKIRSTKLEDSAMYFCASRRTAGELFFGEGSRLTVL.